This TCR beta chain was captured by sequencing in a study of spatial heterogeneity in lung cancer. Looking at the study overall: Alpha-chain sequences were detected in numbers that were consistently lower than beta-chain sequences. The study observed each unique TCR and UMI combination more than ten times on average in raw reads.

The CDR3 runs 16 residues. With V trimmed by 3 bases and J by 8 bases, 8 bases remained unmatched. Every cDNA TCR molecule received its own unique molecular identifier. TCRdb re-called the 5' RACE reads with MiXCR, one entry per CDR3 protein. The data show 12,000 or so distinct CDR3 sequences, 5.5% to 8% seen once. The sample's time point: sample taken at primary tumor resection. In each case, whole RNA from tumor, nontumor lung or frozen PBMC was sequenced unsorted. Samples came from about 72 TRACERx patients with untreated early-stage lung cancer. The chain employs TRBV12-3 or TRBV12-4 and TRBJ2-1, with 12 bases matching TRBD2. Material: normal lung tissue next to the tumor, obtained at surgery. The clonotype comes from a male donor with early-stage non-small cell lung cancer. CDR3 coding DNA: TGTGCCAGCAGTTTCTCCCTAGCGGGAGGGCGGGATGAGCAGTTCTTC. It specifies CASSFSLAGGRDEQFF.